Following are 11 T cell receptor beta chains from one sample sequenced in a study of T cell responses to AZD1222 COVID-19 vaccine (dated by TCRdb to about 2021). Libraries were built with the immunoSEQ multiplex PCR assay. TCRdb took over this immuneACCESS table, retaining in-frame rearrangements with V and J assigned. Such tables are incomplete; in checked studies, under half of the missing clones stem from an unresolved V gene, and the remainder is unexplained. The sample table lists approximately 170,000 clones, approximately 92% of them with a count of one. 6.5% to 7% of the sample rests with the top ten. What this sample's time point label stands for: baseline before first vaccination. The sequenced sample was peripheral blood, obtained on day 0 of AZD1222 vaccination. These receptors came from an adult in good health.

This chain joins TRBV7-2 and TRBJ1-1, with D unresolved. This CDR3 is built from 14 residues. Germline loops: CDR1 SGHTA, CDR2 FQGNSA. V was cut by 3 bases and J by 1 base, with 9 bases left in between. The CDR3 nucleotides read TGTGCCAGCAGCTTGGACGCAACGAACACTGAAGCTTTCTTT. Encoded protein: CASSLDATNTEAFF. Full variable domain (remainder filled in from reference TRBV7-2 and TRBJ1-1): GAGVSQSPSNKVTEKGKDVELRCDPISGHTALYWYRQSLGQGLEFLIYFQGNSAPDKSGLPSDRFSAERTGGSVSTLTIQRTQQEDSAVYLCASSLDATNTEAFFGQGTRLTVV.

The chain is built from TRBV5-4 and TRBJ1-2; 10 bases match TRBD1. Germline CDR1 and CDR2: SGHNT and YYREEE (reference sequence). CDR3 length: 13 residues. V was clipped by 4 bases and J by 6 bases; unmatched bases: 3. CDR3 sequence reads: CASSKGTGDGYTF. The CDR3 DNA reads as TGTGCCAGCAGCAAAGGGACAGGGGATGGCTACACCTTC.

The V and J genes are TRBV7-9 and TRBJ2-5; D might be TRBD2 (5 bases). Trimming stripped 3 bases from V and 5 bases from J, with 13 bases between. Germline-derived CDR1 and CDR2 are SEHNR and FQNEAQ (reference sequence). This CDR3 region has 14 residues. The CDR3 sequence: CASSLDPRGETQYF. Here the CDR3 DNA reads TGTGCCAGCAGCTTGGATCCTAGAGGGGAGACCCAGTACTTC.

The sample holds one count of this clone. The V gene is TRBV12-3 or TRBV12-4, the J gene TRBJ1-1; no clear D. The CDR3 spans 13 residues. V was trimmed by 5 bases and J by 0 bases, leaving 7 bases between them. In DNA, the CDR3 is TGTGCCAGCAGTCCCCTGATGAACACTGAAGCTTTCTTT. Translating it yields CASSPLMNTEAFF.

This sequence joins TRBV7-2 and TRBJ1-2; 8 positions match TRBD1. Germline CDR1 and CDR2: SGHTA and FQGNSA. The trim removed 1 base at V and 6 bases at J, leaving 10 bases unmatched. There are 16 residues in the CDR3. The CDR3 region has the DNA TGTGCCAGCAGCTTAGGGGACCCGGACAGGGTTAATGGCTACACCTTC. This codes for CASSLGDPDRVNGYTF.

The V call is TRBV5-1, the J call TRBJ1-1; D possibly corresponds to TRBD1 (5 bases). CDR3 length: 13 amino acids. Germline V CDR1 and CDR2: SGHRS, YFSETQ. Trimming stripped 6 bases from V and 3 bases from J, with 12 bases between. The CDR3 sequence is CASTERGYTEAFF. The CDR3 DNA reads TGCGCCAGCACCGAACGGGGGTACACTGAAGCTTTCTTT.

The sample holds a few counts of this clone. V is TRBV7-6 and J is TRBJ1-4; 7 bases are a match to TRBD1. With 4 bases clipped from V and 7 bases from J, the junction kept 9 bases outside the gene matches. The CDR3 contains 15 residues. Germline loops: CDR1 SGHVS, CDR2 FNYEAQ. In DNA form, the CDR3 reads TGTGCCAGCAGCTCTACCGGGACAGATGGTGAAAAACTGTTTTTT. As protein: CASSSTGTDGEKLFF. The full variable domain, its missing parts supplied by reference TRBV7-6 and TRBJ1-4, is GAGVSQSPRYKVTKRGQDVALRCDPISGHVSLYWYRQALGQGPEFLTYFNYEAQQDKSGLPNDRFSAERPEGSISTLTIQRTEQRDSAMYRCASSSTGTDGEKLFFGSGTQLSVL.

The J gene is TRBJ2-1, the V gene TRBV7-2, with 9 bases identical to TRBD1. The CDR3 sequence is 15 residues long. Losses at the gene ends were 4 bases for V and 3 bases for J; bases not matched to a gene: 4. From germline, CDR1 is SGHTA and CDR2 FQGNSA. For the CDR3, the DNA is TGTGCCAGCAGCTCGGGGACAGGGAACTACAATGAGCAGTTCTTC. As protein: CASSSGTGNYNEQFF.

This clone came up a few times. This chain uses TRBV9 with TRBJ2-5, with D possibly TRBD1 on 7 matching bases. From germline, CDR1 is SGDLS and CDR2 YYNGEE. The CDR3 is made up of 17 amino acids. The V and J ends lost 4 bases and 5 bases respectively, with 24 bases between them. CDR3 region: CASSTGTVGGLEETQYF. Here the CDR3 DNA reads TGTGCCAGCAGCACCGGGACAGTAGGGGGGTTGGAGGAGACCCAGTACTTC.

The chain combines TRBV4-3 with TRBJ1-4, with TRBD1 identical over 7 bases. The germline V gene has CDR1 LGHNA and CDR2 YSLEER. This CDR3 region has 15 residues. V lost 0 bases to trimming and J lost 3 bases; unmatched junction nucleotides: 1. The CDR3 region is CASSQDDRANEKLFF. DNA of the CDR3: TGCGCCAGCAGCCAAGATGACAGGGCTAATGAAAAACTGTTTTTT.

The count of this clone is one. The chain's CDR3 is CASRVGFTGSFHEQFF. The CDR3 DNA reads as TGTGCCAGCAGGGTTGGGTTCACAGGGTCGTTCCATGAGCAGTTCTTC. The chain employs TRBV7-9 and TRBJ2-1; tentative D call: TRBD1 (6 bases). The length of the CDR3 is 16 residues. Trimming removed 6 bases from V and 8 bases from J, with 23 bases in between. Germline V CDR1 and CDR2: SEHNR, FQNEAQ (reference sequence).